This entry lists 8 T cell receptor beta chains sequenced from one sample in a study of blood T cell repertoires in COVID-19. The assay was immunoSEQ multiplex PCR, and TCRdb's table has in-frame clones only and misses some. Of hundreds of thousands of clones in the sample, approximately 86% were seen once. The sample comprised PBMCs or T cells enriched from blood (not recorded which). These receptors all stem from a woman between 25 and 40 years old who had recovered from COVID-19.

The genes are TRBV7-9 and TRBJ2-4; D gene unclear. CDR1 is SEHNR and CDR2 is FQNEAQ in the germline V gene (reference sequence). The CDR3 has 13 amino acids. The V end lost 2 bases, the J end lost 7 bases, and 9 bases lay between the germline ends. The CDR3 spells CASSLPNRNIQYF. In nucleotides, the CDR3 is TGTGCCAGCAGCTTACCGAATCGGAACATTCAGTACTTC.

The rearrangement links TRBV4-1 to TRBJ1-2, with D unresolved. The CDR3 loop spans 12 amino acids. The V gene's germline CDR1 is MGHRA and CDR2 YSYEKL. V dropped 0 bases and J dropped 10 bases, with 9 bases sitting between them. CDR3 nucleotides: TGCGCCAGCAGCCAAGAAGGAGTAGACTACACCTTC. This sequence encodes CASSQEGVDYTF.

The CDR3 sequence is CASSLAANSPLHF. Written as DNA, the CDR3 is TGTGCCAGCAGCTTAGCGGCTAATTCACCCCTCCACTTT. V gene TRBV7-8 combines with J gene TRBJ1-6; D ambiguous. The CDR3 covers 13 residues. V was pared by 0 bases and J by 6 bases, with 3 bases between. The germline gives CDR1 SGHVS, CDR2 FQNEAQ.

The chain joins TRBV5-1 to TRBJ1-2; 7 bases are a match to TRBD1. The J segment lost 5 bases and the V segment lost 4 bases, leaving 5 bases of the junction unmatched. This CDR3 region has 13 residues. Germline lookup yields CDR1 SGHRS and CDR2 YFSETQ. DNA of the CDR3: TGCGCCAGCAGCGTCGGACAGGTATATGGCTACACCTTC. Its protein product is CASSVGQVYGYTF.

The V call is TRBV12-3 or TRBV12-4, the J call TRBJ1-4, with 8 nucleotides matching TRBD1. Germline trimming cut 5 bases from V and 13 bases from J; bases unmatched to any gene: 9. The CDR3 is made up of 13 amino acids. In DNA, the CDR3 is TGTGCCAGCAGTCTGTGGACAGGGTTGGGACTGTTTTTT. Translating it yields CASSLWTGLGLFF.

V usage is TRBV5-1 and J usage is TRBJ1-4; a weak D match, TRBD1 (6 bases). There are 15 residues in the CDR3. V lost 2 bases and J lost 4, with 12 bases in between. Germline V gene lookup returns CDR1 SGHRS and CDR2 YFSETQ. CDR3 region: CASSFGQLLNEKLFF. The CDR3 DNA reads as TGCGCCAGCAGCTTCGGACAGTTACTTAATGAAAAACTGTTTTTT.

The chain uses TRBV4-2 and TRBJ2-3; TRBD2 matches at 14 bases. From germline, CDR1 is LGHNA and CDR2 YNFKEQ. This CDR3 comprises 17 residues. V lost 1 base, J lost 3 bases, and 3 bases stayed unmatched. The CDR3 DNA sequence: TGTGCCAGCAGCCAAGCCGGGACTAGCGGGAGAACAGATACGCAGTATTTT. This translates into CASSQAGTSGRTDTQYF.

This clone was seen just once. The V call is TRBV28, the J call TRBJ1-6; 8 bases line up with TRBD1. From germline, CDR1 is MDHEN and CDR2 SYDVKM. The CDR3 has 14 amino acids. V lost 3 bases, J lost 10 bases, and 5 bases stayed unmatched. CDR3 amino acids: CASSFGQGFSPLHF. The DNA for the CDR3 is TGTGCCAGCAGTTTTGGACAGGGTTTCTCACCCCTCCACTTT.